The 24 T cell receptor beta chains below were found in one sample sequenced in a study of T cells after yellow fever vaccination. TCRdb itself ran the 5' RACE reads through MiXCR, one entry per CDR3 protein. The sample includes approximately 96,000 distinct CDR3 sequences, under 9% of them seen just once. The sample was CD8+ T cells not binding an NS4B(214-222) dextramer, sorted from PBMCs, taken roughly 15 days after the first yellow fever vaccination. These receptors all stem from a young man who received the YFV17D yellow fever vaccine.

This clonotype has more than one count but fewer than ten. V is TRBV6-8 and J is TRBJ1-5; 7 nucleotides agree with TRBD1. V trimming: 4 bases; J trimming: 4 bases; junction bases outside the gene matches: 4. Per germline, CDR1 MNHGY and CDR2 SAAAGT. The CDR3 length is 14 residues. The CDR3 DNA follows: TGTGCCAGCAGTTCAAAACAGGGGAATCAGCCCCAGCATTTT. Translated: CASSSKQGNQPQHF.

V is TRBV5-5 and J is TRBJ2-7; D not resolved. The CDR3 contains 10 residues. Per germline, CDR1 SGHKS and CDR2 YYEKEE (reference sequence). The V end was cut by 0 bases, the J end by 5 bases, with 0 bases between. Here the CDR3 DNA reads TGTGCCAGCAGCTTGGACGAGCAGTACTTC. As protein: CASSLDEQYF.

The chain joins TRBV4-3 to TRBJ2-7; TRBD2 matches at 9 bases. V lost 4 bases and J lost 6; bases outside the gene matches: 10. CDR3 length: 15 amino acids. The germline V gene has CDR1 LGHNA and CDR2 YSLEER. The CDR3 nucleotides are TGCGCCAGCAGCCTGGGGACTAGCAGGGGTGCCGAGCAGTACTTC. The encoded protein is CASSLGTSRGAEQYF.

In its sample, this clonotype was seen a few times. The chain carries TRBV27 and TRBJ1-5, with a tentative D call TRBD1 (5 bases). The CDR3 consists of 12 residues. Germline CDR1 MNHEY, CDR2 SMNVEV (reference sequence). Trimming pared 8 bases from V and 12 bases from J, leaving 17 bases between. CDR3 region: CASSDWSGLQHF. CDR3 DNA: TGTGCCAGCTCCGACTGGTCAGGGCTCCAGCATTTT.

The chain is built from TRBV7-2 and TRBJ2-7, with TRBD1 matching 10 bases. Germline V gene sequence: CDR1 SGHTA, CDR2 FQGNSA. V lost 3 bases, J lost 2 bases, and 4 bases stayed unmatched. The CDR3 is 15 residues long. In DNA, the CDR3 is TGTGCCAGCAGCTTGACAGGGGGCAAAGCCTACGAGCAGTACTTC. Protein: CASSLTGGKAYEQYF.

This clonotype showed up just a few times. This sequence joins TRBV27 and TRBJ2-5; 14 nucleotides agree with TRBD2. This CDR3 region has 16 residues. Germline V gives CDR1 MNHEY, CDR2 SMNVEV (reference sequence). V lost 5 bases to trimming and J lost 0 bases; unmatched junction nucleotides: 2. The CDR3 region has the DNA TGTGCCAGCAGTGCGGGACTAGCGGGGGACCAAGAGACCCAGTACTTC. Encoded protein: CASSAGLAGDQETQYF.

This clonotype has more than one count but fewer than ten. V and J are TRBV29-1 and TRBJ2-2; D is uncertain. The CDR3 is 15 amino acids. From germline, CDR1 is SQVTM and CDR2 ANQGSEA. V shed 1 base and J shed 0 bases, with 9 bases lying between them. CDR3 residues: CSVEGPFANTGELFF. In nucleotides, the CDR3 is TGCAGCGTTGAAGGACCGTTCGCGAACACCGGGGAGCTGTTTTTT.

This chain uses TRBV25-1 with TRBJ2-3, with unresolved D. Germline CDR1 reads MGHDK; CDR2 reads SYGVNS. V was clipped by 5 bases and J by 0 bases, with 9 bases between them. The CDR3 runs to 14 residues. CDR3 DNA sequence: TGTGCCAGCAGTCCGCACAGTAGCACAGATACGCAGTATTTT. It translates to CASSPHSSTDTQYF.

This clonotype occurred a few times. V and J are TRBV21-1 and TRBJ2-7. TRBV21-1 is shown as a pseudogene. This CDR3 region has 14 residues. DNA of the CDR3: TGTGCCAGCAGCTTCTACCCCAGGTCCTACGAGCAGTACTTC. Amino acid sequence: CASSFYPRSYEQYF.

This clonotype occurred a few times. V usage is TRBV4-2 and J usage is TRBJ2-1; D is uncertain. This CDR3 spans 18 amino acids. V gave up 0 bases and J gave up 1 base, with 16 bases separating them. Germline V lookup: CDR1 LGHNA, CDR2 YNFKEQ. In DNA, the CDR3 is TGTGCCAGCAGCCAAGAGGAAGGACGGTTTAGATCCTACAATGAGCAGTTCTTC. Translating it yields CASSQEEGRFRSYNEQFF.

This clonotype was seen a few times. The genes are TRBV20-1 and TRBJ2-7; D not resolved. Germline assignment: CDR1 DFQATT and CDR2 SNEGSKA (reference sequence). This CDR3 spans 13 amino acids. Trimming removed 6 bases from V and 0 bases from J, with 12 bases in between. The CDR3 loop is CSAPPPGSYEQYF. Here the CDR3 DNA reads TGCAGTGCCCCTCCTCCAGGCTCCTACGAGCAGTACTTC.

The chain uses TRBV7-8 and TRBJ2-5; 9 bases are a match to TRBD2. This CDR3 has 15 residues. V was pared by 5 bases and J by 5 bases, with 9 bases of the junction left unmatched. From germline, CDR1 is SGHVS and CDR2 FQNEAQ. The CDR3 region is CASSARLAEGETQYF. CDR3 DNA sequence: TGTGCCAGCAGCGCCAGACTAGCGGAGGGGGAGACCCAGTACTTC.

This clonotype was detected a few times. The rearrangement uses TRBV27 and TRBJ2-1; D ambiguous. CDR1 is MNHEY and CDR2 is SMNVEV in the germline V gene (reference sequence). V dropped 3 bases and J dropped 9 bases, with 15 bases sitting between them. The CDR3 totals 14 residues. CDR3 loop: CASSFEYRQVEQFF. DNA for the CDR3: TGTGCCAGCAGTTTCGAGTACCGGCAGGTTGAGCAGTTCTTC.

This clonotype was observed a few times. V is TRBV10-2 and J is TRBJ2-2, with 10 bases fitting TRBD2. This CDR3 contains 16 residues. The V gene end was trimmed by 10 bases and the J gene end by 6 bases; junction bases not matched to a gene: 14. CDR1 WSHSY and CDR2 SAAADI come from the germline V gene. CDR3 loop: CAIDARTSGEAGELFF. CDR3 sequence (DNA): TGCGCCATCGACGCAAGAACTAGCGGGGAGGCCGGGGAGCTGTTTTTT.

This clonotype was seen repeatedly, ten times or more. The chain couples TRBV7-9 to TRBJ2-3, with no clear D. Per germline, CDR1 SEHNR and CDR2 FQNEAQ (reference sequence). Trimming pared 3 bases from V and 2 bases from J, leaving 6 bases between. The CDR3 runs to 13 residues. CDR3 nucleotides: TGTGCCAGCAGCTTCCCCAACACAGATACGCAGTATTTT. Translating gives CASSFPNTDTQYF.

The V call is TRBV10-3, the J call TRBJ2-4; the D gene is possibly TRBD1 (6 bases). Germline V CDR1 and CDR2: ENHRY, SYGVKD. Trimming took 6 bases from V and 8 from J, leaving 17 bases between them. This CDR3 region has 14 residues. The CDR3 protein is CAISHTGSEDIQYF. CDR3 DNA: TGTGCCATCAGCCATACAGGGTCTGAGGACATTCAGTACTTC.

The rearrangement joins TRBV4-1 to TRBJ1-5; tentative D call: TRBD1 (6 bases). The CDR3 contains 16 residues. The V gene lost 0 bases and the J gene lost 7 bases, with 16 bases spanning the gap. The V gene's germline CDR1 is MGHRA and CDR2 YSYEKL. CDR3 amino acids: CASSQEGGASSQPQHF. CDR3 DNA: TGCGCCAGCAGCCAAGAAGGGGGGGCTTCGTCCCAGCCCCAGCATTTT.

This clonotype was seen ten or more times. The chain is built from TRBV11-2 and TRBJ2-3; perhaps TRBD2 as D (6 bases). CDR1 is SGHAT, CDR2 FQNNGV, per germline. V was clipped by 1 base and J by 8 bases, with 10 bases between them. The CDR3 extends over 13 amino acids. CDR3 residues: CASSLGPGSTQYF. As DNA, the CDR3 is TGTGCCAGCAGCTTAGGACCCGGGAGTACGCAGTATTTT.

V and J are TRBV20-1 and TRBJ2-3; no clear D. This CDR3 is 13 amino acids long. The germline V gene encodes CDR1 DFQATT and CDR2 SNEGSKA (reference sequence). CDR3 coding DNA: TGCAGGGCAAGAAGAAGGGGCACAGATACGCAGTATTTT. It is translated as CRARRRGTDTQYF.

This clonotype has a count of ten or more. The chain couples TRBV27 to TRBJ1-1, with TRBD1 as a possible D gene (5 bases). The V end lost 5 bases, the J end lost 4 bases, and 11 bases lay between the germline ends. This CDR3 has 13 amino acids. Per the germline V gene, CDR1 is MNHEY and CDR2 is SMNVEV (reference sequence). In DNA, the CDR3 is TGTGCCAGCAGTGTGGGGGGGAGCACTGAAGCTTTCTTT. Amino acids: CASSVGGSTEAFF.

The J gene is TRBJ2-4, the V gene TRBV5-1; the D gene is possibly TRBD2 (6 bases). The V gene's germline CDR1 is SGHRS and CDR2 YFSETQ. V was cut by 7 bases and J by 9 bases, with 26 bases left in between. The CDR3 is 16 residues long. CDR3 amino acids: CASSLSPRGNDVIQYF. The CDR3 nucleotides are TGCGCCAGCTCCCTCTCTCCTCGGGGGAACGATGTCATTCAGTACTTC.

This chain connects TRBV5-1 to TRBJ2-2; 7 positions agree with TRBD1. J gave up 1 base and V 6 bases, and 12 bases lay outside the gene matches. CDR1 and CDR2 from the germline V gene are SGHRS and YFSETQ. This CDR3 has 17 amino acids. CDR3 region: CASTLSFTGVNTGELFF. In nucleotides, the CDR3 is TGCGCCAGCACCCTGAGCTTCACAGGGGTGAACACCGGGGAGCTGTTTTTT.

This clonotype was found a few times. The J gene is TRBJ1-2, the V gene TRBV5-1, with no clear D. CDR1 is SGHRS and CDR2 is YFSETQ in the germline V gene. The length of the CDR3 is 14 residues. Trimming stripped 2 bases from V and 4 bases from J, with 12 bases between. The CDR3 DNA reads TGCGCCAGCAGCTTAGGCACAGCCTCCTATGGCTACACCTTC. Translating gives CASSLGTASYGYTF.

CDR3 nucleotide sequence: TGCGCCAGCAGCTTTTCCGGGACAGGGGTGCTGAACACCGGGGAGCTGTTTTTT. Amino acid sequence: CASSFSGTGVLNTGELFF. The J gene is TRBJ2-2, the V gene TRBV5-1, with 10 positions matching TRBD1. Germline CDR1 SGHRS, CDR2 YFSETQ. V lost 2 bases to trimming and J lost 1 base; unmatched junction nucleotides: 8. There are 18 residues in the CDR3. The full variable domain, its missing parts supplied by reference TRBV5-1 and TRBJ2-2, is KAGVTQTPRYLIKTRGQQVTLSCSPISGHRSVSWYQQTPGQGLQFLFEYFSETQRNKGNFPGRFSGRQFSNSRSEMNVSTLELGDSALYLCASSFSGTGVLNTGELFFGEGSRLTVL.